Shown below are 6 T cell receptor beta chains from a single sample sequenced in a study of control samples from healthy donors and cancer patients. Here immunoSEQ multiplex PCR was the method, and the copy in TCRdb shows in-frame clones only, minus some. The sample lists roughly 130,000 clones, 75% to 95% occurring once. Sequencing input: blood. These receptors were taken from a man younger than 35 in good health.

J is TRBJ2-5 and V is TRBV7-3; TRBD1 agrees at 7 bases. This CDR3 has 13 amino acids. Per germline, CDR1 SGHTA and CDR2 FQGTGA. With 5 bases clipped from V and 1 base from J, the junction kept 1 base outside the gene matches. CDR3 coding DNA: TGTGCCAGCAGCAAGGGGGCCCAAGAGACCCAGTACTTC. This encodes CASSKGAQETQYF.

The V and J genes are TRBV20-1 and TRBJ2-3; the match to TRBD2 covers 8 bases. V lost 3 bases, J lost 0 bases, and 8 bases stayed unmatched. This CDR3 spans 16 amino acids. Germline CDR1 DFQATT, CDR2 SNEGSKA (reference sequence). The chain's CDR3 is CSASLRGAASTDTQYF. The CDR3 coding sequence is TGCAGTGCTAGTCTGCGGGGGGCCGCTAGCACAGATACGCAGTATTTT.

V is TRBV14 and J is TRBJ2-3; D uncertain. CDR1 SGHDN and CDR2 FVKESK come from the germline V gene. This CDR3 has 11 amino acids. V was cut by 2 bases and J by 5 bases, with 2 bases left in between. The CDR3 is CASSQKDTQYF. In DNA, the CDR3 is TGTGCCAGCAGCCAAAAAGATACGCAGTATTTT.

The chain is built from TRBV27 and TRBJ1-4, with 8 bases that match TRBD1. V lost 5 bases, J lost 10 bases, and 9 bases stayed unmatched. The V gene's germline CDR1 is MNHEY and CDR2 SMNVEV (reference sequence). The CDR3 is 14 amino acids. The CDR3 sequence: CASSPDDRGPKLFF. CDR3 in DNA: TGTGCCAGCAGTCCGGACGACAGGGGCCCAAAACTGTTTTTT. Variable domain in full (rest from reference TRBV27 and TRBJ1-4): EAQVTQNPRYLITVTGKKLTVTCSQNMNHEYMSWYRQDPGLGLRQIYYSMNVEVTDKGDVPEGYKVSRKEKRNFPLILESPSPNQTSLYFCASSPDDRGPKLFFGSGTQLSVL.

The chain employs TRBV24-1 and TRBJ1-2; D might be TRBD1 (6 bases). Germline assignment: CDR1 KGHDR and CDR2 SFDVKD. The CDR3 totals 15 residues. The germline V and J ends were trimmed by 2 bases and 8 bases, with 17 bases remaining between them. CDR3 residues: CATSDSSRGAGGYTF. The CDR3, as DNA: TGTGCCACCAGTGATTCCTCACGGGGGGCAGGGGGCTACACCTTC.

This rearrangement joins TRBV7-9 to TRBJ1-3; 7 bases are a match to TRBD1. This CDR3 has 17 residues. Per germline, CDR1 SEHNR and CDR2 FQNEAQ (reference sequence). The junction had 9 bases not matched to a gene; V was cut back by 4 bases and J by 0 bases. CDR3 region: CASSSPTGWSSGNTIYF. In DNA form, the CDR3 reads TGTGCCAGCAGCTCCCCGACAGGGTGGAGCTCTGGAAACACCATATATTTT.